Below are 25 T cell receptor beta chains sequenced from a single sample in a study of regulatory T cells in long-lasting Graves disease. Construction of TCR beta libraries relied on iRepertoire HTBI primers and on Arm-PCR targeting CDR3 regions. Using its own MiXCR run on the multiplex PCR reads, TCRdb lists one record per CDR3 protein. The sample lists some 370,000 distinct CDR3 sequences; roughly 10% were seen once. Time point of the sample: newly diagnosed GD, antithyroid drugs for less than 3 months. PBMC RNA was the source of the TCR library. These data were also filed under a second study, of T cells in Graves' hyperthyroidism and ophthalmopathy.

Sequences were derived from peripheral blood mononuclear cells (PBMCs), sampled at new diagnosis, from a patient treated with antithyroid drugs. These TCRs come from a young woman with Graves disease.

This clonotype was observed a handful of times. The chain employs TRBV24-1 and TRBJ2-1, with TRBD2 matching over 13 bases. The germline CDR1 and CDR2 sequences are KGHDR and SFDVKD. CDR3 length: 16 amino acids. Trimming took 1 base from V and 13 from J; bases not matched to a gene: 9. The CDR3 sequence is CATSDLRLAGGRDQFF. In nucleotides, the CDR3 is TGTGCCACCAGTGATTTAAGACTAGCGGGAGGTCGAGACCAGTTCTTC.

CDR3 bases: TGTGCCAGCAGCAAAGGTGGTGGAGAAGAGACCCAGTACTTC. It translates to CASSKGGGEETQYF. The chain employs TRBV11-3 and TRBJ2-5; D call uncertain. V shed 5 bases and J shed 3 bases, with 13 bases lying between them. The CDR3 extends over 14 amino acids. The germline CDR1 and CDR2 sequences are SGHNT and YENEEA.

The V call is TRBV14, the J call TRBJ1-2; 8 nucleotides agree with TRBD1. CDR1 is SGHDN and CDR2 is FVKESK in the germline V gene. The ends lost 0 bases at V and 6 bases at J; junction bases unmatched: 6. The CDR3 runs to 15 residues. CDR3 in DNA: TGTGCCAGCAGCCAAGACAGGGGGCTATACGATGGCTACACCTTC. As protein: CASSQDRGLYDGYTF.

V usage is TRBV27 and J usage is TRBJ1-1, with D perhaps TRBD1 (5 bases). Trimming took 0 bases from V and 0 from J, leaving 11 bases between them. In germline, CDR1 is MNHEY, CDR2 SMNVEV (reference sequence). The CDR3 extends over 16 amino acids. CDR3 sequence reads: CASSLSEGTVNTEAFF. The CDR3 region has the DNA TGTGCCAGCAGTTTATCCGAAGGGACGGTGAACACTGAAGCTTTCTTT.

This clonotype has a count of ten or more. V and J are TRBV27 and TRBJ2-1, with no clear D. The CDR3 length is 13 residues. Germline V CDR1 and CDR2: MNHEY, SMNVEV (reference sequence). The germline V and J ends were trimmed by 4 bases and 7 bases, with 11 bases remaining between them. CDR3 sequence (DNA): TGTGCCAGCAGTTGGTATCTGGGGAATGAGCAGTTCTTC. It specifies CASSWYLGNEQFF.

This clonotype came up a few times. As DNA, the CDR3 is TGTGCCAGCAGCCCCGACATTGAAAAACTGTTTTTT. Translating it yields CASSPDIEKLFF. The rearrangement links TRBV7-6 to TRBJ1-4, with D unclear. The ends were cut back, 5 bases at V and 7 bases at J, with 8 bases in the middle. Per the germline V gene, CDR1 is SGHVS and CDR2 is FNYEAQ. The CDR3 loop spans 12 amino acids.

The table lists this clonotype with many counts. This rearrangement joins TRBV11-1 to TRBJ2-1; D possibly uses TRBD1 or TRBD2 (5 bases each). Germline loops: CDR1 SGHAT, CDR2 FQDESV (reference sequence). The CDR3 spans 12 residues. Trimming took off 5 bases at V and 10 bases at J, with 12 bases between the two ends. In DNA form, the CDR3 reads TGTGCCAGCAGCCCCCTTGGGGACGAGCAGTTCTTC. This encodes CASSPLGDEQFF. The variable domain in full, with the rest retrieved from reference TRBV11-1 and TRBJ2-1, is EAEVAQSPRYKITEKSQAVAFWCDPISGHATLYWYRQILGQGPELLVQFQDESVVDDSQLPKDRFSAERLKGVDSTLKIQPAELGDSAMYLCASSPLGDEQFFGPGTRLTVL.

This clonotype has only a few counts. V and J are TRBV24-1 and TRBJ2-1; the match to TRBD2 covers 10 bases. From germline, CDR1 is KGHDR and CDR2 SFDVKD. Trimming removed 4 bases from V and 5 bases from J; junction bases left unmatched: 7. The length of the CDR3 is 16 residues. CDR3 nucleotide sequence: TGTGCCACCAGTGAGCCAACTAGCGGGGCGCACAATGAGCAGTTCTTC. This codes for CATSEPTSGAHNEQFF.

This clonotype was seen more than once but under ten times. The chain recombines TRBV20-1 with TRBJ1-1; maybe TRBD1 (6 bases). Trimming pared 0 bases from V and 1 base from J, leaving 18 bases between. CDR3 size: 17 residues. Germline V gene data show CDR1 as DFQATT and CDR2 as SNEGSKA (reference sequence). The CDR3 DNA sequence: TGCAGTGCTAGAGATTATGAGGTGAAACAGGGGAACACTGAAGCTTTCTTT. Translating gives CSARDYEVKQGNTEAFF.

At least ten counts were recorded for this clonotype. The rearrangement links TRBV9 to TRBJ2-1, with D unclear. The CDR3 runs 12 residues. Germline V gene sequence: CDR1 SGDLS, CDR2 YYNGEE. Trimming removed 5 bases at V and 7 bases at J, with 10 bases between. CDR3 DNA sequence: TGTGCCAGCAGTGACGGACCTAATGAGCAGTTCTTC. This sequence encodes CASSDGPNEQFF.

This clonotype was detected ten times or more. The chain links TRBV6-2 or TRBV6-3 to TRBJ2-1; TRBD2 aligns across 10 bases. Losses at the gene ends were 0 bases for V and 2 bases for J; bases not matched to a gene: 7. Germline V gene data show CDR1 as MNHEY and CDR2 as SVGEGT. The CDR3 spans 18 residues. CDR3 in DNA: TGTGCCAGCAGTTACTCGAAAAGCGGGGGGGGAACCTACAATGAGCAGTTCTTC. Its protein product is CASSYSKSGGGTYNEQFF.

J is TRBJ1-1 and V is TRBV11-2; D perhaps matches TRBD1 (5 bases). CDR3 length: 14 amino acids. Trimming took off 5 bases at V and 2 bases at J, with 12 bases between the two ends. Germline loops: CDR1 SGHAT, CDR2 FQNNGV. DNA for the CDR3: TGTGCCAGCAGCACAAGGGACCTTAACACTGAAGCTTTCTTT. This gives the protein CASSTRDLNTEAFF.

This clonotype was recorded many times. Germline and junction disagree at one end, which may indicate a read error. This sequence joins TRBV7-2 and TRBJ2-3; 15 bases are a match to TRBD2. Germline V gene lookup returns CDR1 SGHTA and CDR2 FQGNSA. This CDR3 is built from 15 residues. DNA of the CDR3: TGTGCCAGCAGCTTACTGGGGACTAGCGGGGGGCCCCCAGGTTTT. Amino acids: CASSLLGTSGGPPGF.

The chain has TRBV7-2 and TRBJ2-2; D not certain. The V and J ends lost 5 bases and 0 bases respectively, with 10 bases between them. In germline, CDR1 is SGHTA, CDR2 FQGNSA. CDR3 length equals 15 residues. CDR3 in amino acids: CASSPWVTNTGELFF. CDR3 in DNA: TGTGCCAGCAGCCCCTGGGTTACGAACACCGGGGAGCTGTTTTTT.

The sample holds one count of this clonotype. The chain has TRBV9 and TRBJ2-1, with 8 bases matching TRBD1. Germline assignment: CDR1 SGDLS and CDR2 YYNGEE. The V gene end was trimmed by 7 bases and the J gene end by 6 bases; junction bases not matched to a gene: 6. The CDR3 covers 13 residues. The CDR3, as DNA: TGTGCCAGCCAGGGACAGGTTCTCAATGAGCAGTTCTTC. Protein: CASQGQVLNEQFF.

At least ten counts were recorded for this clonotype. The chain has TRBV27 and TRBJ1-2, with D unresolved. Germline V gene data show CDR1 as MNHEY and CDR2 as SMNVEV (reference sequence). This CDR3 has 13 amino acids. V was trimmed by 8 bases and J by 6 bases, leaving 16 bases between them. The CDR3: CASSSLVLNGYTF. The DNA of the CDR3 is TGTGCCAGCTCTTCCCTAGTCCTGAATGGCTACACCTTC.

This clonotype has a count of ten or more. The CDR3 loop is CASSQVNSNYGYTF. The CDR3 nucleotides read TGTGCCAGCAGTCAAGTGAATTCTAACTATGGCTACACCTTC. This chain links TRBV12-3 or TRBV12-4 with TRBJ1-2; D is uncertain. The CDR3 has 14 amino acids. The germline V and J ends were trimmed by 5 bases and 0 bases, with 10 bases remaining between them.

Ten or more counts support this clonotype. The chain joins TRBV6-2 or TRBV6-3 to TRBJ2-7; 12 nucleotides match TRBD2. Germline V gene sequence: CDR1 MNHEY, CDR2 SVGEGT. Trimming removed 4 bases from V and 4 bases from J; junction bases left unmatched: 14. The CDR3 totals 18 residues. Here the CDR3 reads CASSSLAQLAGGLYEQYF. The CDR3 DNA reads as TGTGCCAGCAGTTCCCTCGCCCAACTAGCGGGAGGTCTGTACGAGCAGTACTTC.

The sample holds many counts of this clonotype. V and J are TRBV5-1 and TRBJ1-2; TRBD1 might be the D (5 bases). V was pared by 6 bases and J by 7 bases, with 16 bases between. The length of the CDR3 is 13 residues. Germline V gene data show CDR1 as SGHRS and CDR2 as YFSETQ. The CDR3 is CASTTSGTRGYTF. The CDR3 DNA reads TGCGCCAGCACTACCTCGGGGACTCGTGGCTACACCTTC.

The table lists this clonotype with many counts. This CDR3 reads CASSALAPQTQYF. CDR3 DNA: TGTGCCAGCAGCGCCCTCGCGCCCCAGACCCAGTACTTC. The chain couples TRBV3-1 to TRBJ2-5; D unresolved. There are 13 residues in the CDR3. Trimming pared 5 bases from V and 6 bases from J, leaving 13 bases between. The V gene's germline CDR1 is LGHDT and CDR2 YNNKEL (reference sequence).

This clonotype has only a few counts. The gene calls are TRBV7-2 and TRBJ2-2; D remains ambiguous. The length of the CDR3 is 12 residues. The germline gives CDR1 SGHTA, CDR2 FQGNSA. V was clipped by 6 bases and J by 3 bases, with 5 bases between them. The CDR3 nucleotides read TGTGCCAGCAGTTGGTACACCGGGGAGCTGTTTTTT. Protein: CASSWYTGELFF.

This clonotype was observed many times. The rearrangement joins TRBV4-1 to TRBJ2-7; no clear D gene. V was trimmed by 2 bases and J by 5 bases, leaving 13 bases between them. The CDR3 extends over 14 amino acids. The germline CDR1 and CDR2 sequences are MGHRA and YSYEKL. For the CDR3, the DNA is TGCGCCAGCAGCCAACAGGCATTAGCAAACGAGCAGTACGTC. Amino acid sequence: CASSQQALANEQYV.

This clonotype was picked up many times. This chain joins TRBV7-9 and TRBJ1-2; TRBD1 aligns across 7 bases. Germline CDR1 reads SEHNR; CDR2 reads FQNEAQ (reference sequence). CDR3 length: 15 residues. J lost 2 bases, V lost 3 bases, and 6 bases had no gene match. Written as DNA, the CDR3 is TGTGCCAGCAGCTTGGGCCGGGACAGAAACTATGGCTACACCTTC. Amino acids: CASSLGRDRNYGYTF. Supplemented by reference TRBV7-9 and TRBJ1-2, the full variable domain reads DTGVSQNPRHKITKRGQNVTFRCDPISEHNRLYWYRQTLGQGPEFLTYFQNEAQLEKSRLLSDRFSAERPKGSFSTLEIQRTEQGDSAMYLCASSLGRDRNYGYTFGSGTRLTVV.

V and J are TRBV3-2 and TRBJ1-1. TRBV3-2 is noted as a pseudogene. The CDR3 has 17 amino acids. The DNA for the CDR3 is TGTGCCAGCAACCAAGACCCGAGCAGCCTGGGGAACACTGAAGCTTTCTTT. Residues: CASNQDPSSLGNTEAFF.

The rearrangement joins TRBV7-3 to TRBJ2-1; 9 bases fit TRBD1. This CDR3 comprises 15 residues. The germline V gene encodes CDR1 SGHTA and CDR2 FQGTGA. V shed 5 bases, J shed 7 bases, and the junction held 9 bases outside the gene matches. This CDR3 is CASSLGQGPSNEQFF. The CDR3 DNA reads TGTGCCAGCAGCCTGGGACAGGGACCTAGTAATGAGCAGTTCTTC.